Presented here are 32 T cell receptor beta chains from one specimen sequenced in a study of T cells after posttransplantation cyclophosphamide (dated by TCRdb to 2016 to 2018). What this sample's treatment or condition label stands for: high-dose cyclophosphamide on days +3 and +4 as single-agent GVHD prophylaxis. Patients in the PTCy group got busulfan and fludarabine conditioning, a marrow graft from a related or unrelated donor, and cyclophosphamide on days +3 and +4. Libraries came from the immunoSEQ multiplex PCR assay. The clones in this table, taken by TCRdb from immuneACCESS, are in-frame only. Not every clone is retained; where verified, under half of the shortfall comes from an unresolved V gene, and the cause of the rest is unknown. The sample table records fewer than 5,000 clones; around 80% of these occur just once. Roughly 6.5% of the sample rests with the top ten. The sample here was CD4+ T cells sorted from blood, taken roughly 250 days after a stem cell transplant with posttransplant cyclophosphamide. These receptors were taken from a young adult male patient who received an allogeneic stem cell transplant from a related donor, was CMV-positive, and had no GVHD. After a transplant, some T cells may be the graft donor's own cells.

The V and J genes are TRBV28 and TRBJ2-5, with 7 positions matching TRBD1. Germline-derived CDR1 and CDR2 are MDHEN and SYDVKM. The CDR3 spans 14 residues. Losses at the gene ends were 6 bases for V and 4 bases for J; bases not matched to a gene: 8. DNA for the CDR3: TGTGCCAGCAGCACGACAGGGATCGGAGAGACCCAGTACTTC. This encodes CASSTTGIGETQYF.

The CDR3 DNA sequence: TGTGCCAGCAGGCCTACAGGTCAGGTCTATGGCTACACCTTC. It is translated as CASRPTGQVYGYTF. The rearrangement links TRBV5-5 to TRBJ1-2; D might be TRBD1 (5 bases). Between the trimmed V and J ends, which lost 5 bases and 4 bases, there was a span of 15 bases. The CDR3 is made up of 14 amino acids. CDR1 is SGHKS and CDR2 is YYEKEE in the germline V gene (reference sequence).

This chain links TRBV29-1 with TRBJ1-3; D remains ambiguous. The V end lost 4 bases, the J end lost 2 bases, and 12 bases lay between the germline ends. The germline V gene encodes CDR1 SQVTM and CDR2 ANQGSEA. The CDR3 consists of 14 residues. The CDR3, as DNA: TGCAGCGTTGTGGGCACCTTAACTGGAAACACCATATATTTT. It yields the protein CSVVGTLTGNTIYF.

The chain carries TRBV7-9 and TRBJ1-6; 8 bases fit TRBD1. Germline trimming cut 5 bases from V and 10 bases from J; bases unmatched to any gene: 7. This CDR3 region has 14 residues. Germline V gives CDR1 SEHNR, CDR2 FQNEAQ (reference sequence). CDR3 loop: CASSRDRGKSPLHF. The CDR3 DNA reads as TGTGCCAGCAGCCGCGACAGGGGTAAATCACCCCTCCACTTT. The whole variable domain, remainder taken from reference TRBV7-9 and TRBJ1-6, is DTGVSQNPRHKITKRGQNVTFRCDPISEHNRLYWYRQTLGQGPEFLTYFQNEAQLEKSRLLSDRFSAERPKGSFSTLEIQRTEQGDSAMYLCASSRDRGKSPLHFGNGTRLTVT.

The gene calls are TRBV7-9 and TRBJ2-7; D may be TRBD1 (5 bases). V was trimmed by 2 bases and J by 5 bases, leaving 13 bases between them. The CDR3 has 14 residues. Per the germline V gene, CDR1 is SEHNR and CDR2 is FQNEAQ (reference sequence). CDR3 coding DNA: TGTGCCAGCAGCTTATTCCCCCCAGGGAACGAGCAGTACTTC. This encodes CASSLFPPGNEQYF.

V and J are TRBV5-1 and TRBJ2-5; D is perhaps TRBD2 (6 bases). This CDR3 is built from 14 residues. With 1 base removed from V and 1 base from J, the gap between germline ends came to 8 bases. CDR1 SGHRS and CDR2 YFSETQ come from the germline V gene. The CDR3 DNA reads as TGCGCCAGCAGCTTGACTAGCATCCAAGAGACCCAGTACTTC. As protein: CASSLTSIQETQYF.

The CDR3 spells CASSSPDRLTKNIQYF. In nucleotides, the CDR3 is TGCGCCAGCTCTAGCCCGGACAGGCTAACCAAAAACATTCAGTACTTC. This chain connects TRBV5-1 to TRBJ2-4; 7 nucleotides align to TRBD1. Losses at the gene ends were 7 bases for V and 2 bases for J; bases not matched to a gene: 12. The CDR3 covers 16 residues. From germline, CDR1 is SGHRS and CDR2 YFSETQ.

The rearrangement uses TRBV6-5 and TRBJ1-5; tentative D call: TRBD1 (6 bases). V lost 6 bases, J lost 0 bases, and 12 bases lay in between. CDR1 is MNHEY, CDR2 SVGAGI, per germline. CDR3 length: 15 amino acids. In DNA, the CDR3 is TGTGCCAGCAGCCCAGACAGGTTTAGCAATCAGCCCCAGCATTTT. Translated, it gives CASSPDRFSNQPQHF.

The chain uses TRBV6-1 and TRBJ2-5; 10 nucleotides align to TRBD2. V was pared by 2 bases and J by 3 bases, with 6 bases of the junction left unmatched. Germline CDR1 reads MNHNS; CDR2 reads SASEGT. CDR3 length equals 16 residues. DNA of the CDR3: TGTGCCAGCAGTGAAATCAGCGGGGGGGGAAAAGAGACCCAGTACTTC. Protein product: CASSEISGGGKETQYF.

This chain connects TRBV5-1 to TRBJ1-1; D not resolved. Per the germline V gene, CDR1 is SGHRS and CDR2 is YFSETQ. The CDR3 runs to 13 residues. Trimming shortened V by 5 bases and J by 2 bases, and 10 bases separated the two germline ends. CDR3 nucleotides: TGCGCCAGCAGAACTCGTATTAACACTGAAGCTTTCTTT. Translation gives CASRTRINTEAFF.

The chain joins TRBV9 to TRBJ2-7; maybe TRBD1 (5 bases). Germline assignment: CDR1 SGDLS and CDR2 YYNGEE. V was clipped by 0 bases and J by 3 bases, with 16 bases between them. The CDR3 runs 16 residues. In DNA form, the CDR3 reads TGTGCCAGCAGCGTAGTTCGTGACAGAAGCCTCTACGAGCAGTACTTC. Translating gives CASSVVRDRSLYEQYF. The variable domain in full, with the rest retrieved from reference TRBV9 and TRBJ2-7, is DSGVTQTPKHLITATGQRVTLRCSPRSGDLSVYWYQQSLDQGLQFLIQYYNGEERAKGNILERFSAQQFPDLHSELNLSSLELGDSALYFCASSVVRDRSLYEQYFGPGTRLTVT.

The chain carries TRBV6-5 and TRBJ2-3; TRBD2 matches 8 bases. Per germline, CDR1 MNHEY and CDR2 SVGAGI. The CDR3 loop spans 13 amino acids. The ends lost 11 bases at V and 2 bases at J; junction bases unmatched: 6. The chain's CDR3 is CARSGSITDTQYF. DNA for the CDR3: TGTGCCCGAAGCGGGAGCATCACAGATACGCAGTATTTT.

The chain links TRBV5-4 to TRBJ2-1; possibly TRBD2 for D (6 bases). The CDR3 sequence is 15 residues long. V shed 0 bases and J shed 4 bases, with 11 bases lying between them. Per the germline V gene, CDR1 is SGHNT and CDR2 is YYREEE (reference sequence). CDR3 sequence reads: CASSLGGESYNEQFF. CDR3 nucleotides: TGTGCCAGCAGCTTGGGGGGGGAGTCTTACAATGAGCAGTTCTTC.

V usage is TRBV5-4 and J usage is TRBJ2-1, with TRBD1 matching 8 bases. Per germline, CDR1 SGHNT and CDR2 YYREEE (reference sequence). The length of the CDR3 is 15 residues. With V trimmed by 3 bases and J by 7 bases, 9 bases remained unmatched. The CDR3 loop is CASSSKDRVLNEQFF. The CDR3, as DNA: TGTGCCAGCAGCTCTAAGGACAGGGTGTTGAATGAGCAGTTCTTC.

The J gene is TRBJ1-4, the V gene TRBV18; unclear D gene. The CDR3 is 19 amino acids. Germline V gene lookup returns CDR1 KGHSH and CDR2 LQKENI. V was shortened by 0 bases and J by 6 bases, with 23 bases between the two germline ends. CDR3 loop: CASSPPSVSPYGEDEKLFF. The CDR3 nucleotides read TGTGCCAGCTCACCACCTTCGGTTTCACCCTATGGGGAGGATGAAAAACTGTTTTTT.

The CDR3 DNA reads as TGTGCCAGCAGTGCCTACTATTTGGGACAGTCCACCCAGAGTTATAATGAAAAACTGTTTTTT. This gives the protein CASSAYYLGQSTQSYNEKLFF. The chain employs TRBV27 and TRBJ1-4, with 7 bases that match TRBD1. The trim removed 5 bases at V and 4 bases at J, leaving 25 bases unmatched. Germline V gene data show CDR1 as MNHEY and CDR2 as SMNVEV (reference sequence). The CDR3 totals 21 residues.

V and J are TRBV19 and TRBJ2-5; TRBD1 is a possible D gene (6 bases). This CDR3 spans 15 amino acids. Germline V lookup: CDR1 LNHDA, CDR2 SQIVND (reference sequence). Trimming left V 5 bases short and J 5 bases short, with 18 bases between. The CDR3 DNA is TGTGCCAGTAGTGATGATGTCAGGGGCCGCGAGACCCAGTACTTC. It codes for CASSDDVRGRETQYF.

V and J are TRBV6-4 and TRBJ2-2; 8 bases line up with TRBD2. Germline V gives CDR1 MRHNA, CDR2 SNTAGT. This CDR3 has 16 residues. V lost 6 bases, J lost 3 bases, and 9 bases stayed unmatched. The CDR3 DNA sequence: TGTGCCAGCAGGAAGGGCGGGAGGTTCGACACCGGGGAGCTGTTTTTT. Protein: CASRKGGRFDTGELFF.

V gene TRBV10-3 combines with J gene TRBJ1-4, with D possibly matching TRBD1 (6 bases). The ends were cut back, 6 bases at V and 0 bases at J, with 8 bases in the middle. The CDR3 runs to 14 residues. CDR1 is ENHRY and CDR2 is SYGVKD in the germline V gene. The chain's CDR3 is CAISPGATNEKLFF. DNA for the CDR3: TGTGCCATCAGCCCAGGGGCAACTAATGAAAAACTGTTTTTT.

The CDR3 coding sequence is TGTGCCAGCAGTGGAGTCGGTATCTTGAACACTGAAGCTTTCTTT. Encoded protein: CASSGVGILNTEAFF. The chain carries TRBV2 and TRBJ1-1, with D hard to call. Per the germline V gene, CDR1 is SNHLY and CDR2 is FYNNEI. V lost 4 bases and J lost 0, with 12 bases in between. This CDR3 has 15 amino acids.

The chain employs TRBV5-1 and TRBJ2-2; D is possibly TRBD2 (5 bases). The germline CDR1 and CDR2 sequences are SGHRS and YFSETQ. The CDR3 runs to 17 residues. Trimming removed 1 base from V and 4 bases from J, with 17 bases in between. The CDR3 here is CASSLFGVLVPTGELFF. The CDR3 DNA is TGCGCCAGCAGCTTGTTTGGGGTACTAGTACCCACCGGGGAGCTGTTTTTT.

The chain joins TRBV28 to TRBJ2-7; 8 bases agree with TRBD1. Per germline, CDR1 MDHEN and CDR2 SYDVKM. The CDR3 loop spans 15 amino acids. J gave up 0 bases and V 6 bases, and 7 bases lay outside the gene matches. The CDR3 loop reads CASRSQGALSYEQYF. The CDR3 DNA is TGTGCCAGCAGGTCGCAGGGGGCTCTCTCCTACGAGCAGTACTTC.

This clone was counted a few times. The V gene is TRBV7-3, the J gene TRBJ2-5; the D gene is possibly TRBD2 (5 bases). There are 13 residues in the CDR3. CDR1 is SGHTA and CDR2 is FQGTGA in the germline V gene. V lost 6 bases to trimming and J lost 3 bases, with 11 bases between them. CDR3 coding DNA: TGTGCCAGCAGTCCGGACGGGAAAGAGACCCAGTACTTC. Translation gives CASSPDGKETQYF.

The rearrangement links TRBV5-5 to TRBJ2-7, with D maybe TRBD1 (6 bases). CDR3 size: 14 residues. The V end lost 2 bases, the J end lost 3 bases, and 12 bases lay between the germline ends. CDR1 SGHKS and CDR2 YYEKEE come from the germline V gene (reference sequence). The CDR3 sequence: CASSFGDRNYEQYF. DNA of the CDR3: TGTGCCAGCAGCTTCGGCGACAGGAACTACGAGCAGTACTTC.

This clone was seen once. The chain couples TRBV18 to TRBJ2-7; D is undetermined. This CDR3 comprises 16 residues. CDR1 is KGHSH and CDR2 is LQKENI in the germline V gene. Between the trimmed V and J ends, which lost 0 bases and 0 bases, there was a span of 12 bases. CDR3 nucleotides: TGTGCCAGCTCACCACCTGGAGTCCCAAGCTCCTACGAGCAGTACTTC. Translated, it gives CASSPPGVPSSYEQYF.

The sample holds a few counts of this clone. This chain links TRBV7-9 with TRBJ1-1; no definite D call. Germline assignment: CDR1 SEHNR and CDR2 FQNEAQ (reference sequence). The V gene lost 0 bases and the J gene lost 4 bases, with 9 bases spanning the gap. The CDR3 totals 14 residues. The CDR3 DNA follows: TGTGCCAGCAGCTTAGCAATTCGGTTCACTGAAGCTTTCTTT. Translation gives CASSLAIRFTEAFF.

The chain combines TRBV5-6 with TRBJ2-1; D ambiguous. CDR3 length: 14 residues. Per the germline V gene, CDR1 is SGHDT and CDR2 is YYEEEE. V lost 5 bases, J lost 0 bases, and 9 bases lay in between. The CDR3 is CASRRMGSYNEQFF. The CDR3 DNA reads TGTGCCAGCAGGCGGATGGGCTCCTACAATGAGCAGTTCTTC. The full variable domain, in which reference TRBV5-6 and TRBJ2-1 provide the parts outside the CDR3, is DAGVTQSPTHLIKTRGQQVTLRCSPKSGHDTVSWYQQALGQGPQFIFQYYEEEERQRGNFPDRFSGHQFPNYSSELNVNALLLGDSALYLCASRRMGSYNEQFFGPGTRLTVL.

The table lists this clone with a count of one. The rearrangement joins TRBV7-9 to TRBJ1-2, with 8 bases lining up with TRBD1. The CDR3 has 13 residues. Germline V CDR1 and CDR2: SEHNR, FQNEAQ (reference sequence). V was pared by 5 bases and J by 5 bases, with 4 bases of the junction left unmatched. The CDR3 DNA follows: TGTGCCAGCAGCCCTAGGACAGGGTATGGCTACACCTTC. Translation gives CASSPRTGYGYTF. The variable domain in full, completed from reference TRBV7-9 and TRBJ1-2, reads DTGVSQNPRHKITKRGQNVTFRCDPISEHNRLYWYRQTLGQGPEFLTYFQNEAQLEKSRLLSDRFSAERPKGSFSTLEIQRTEQGDSAMYLCASSPRTGYGYTFGSGTRLTVV.

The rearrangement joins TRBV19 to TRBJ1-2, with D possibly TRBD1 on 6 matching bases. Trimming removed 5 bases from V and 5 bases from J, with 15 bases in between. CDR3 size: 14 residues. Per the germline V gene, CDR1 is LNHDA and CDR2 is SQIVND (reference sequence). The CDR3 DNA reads TGTGCCAGTAGTGTTCCGGGACACAGATATGGCTACACCTTC. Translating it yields CASSVPGHRYGYTF.

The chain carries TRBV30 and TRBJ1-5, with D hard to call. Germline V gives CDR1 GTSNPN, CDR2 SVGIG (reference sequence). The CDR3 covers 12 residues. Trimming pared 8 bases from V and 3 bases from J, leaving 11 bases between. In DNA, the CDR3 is TGTGCCGAGAAAAGCTTCAATCAGCCCCAGCATTTT. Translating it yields CAEKSFNQPQHF.

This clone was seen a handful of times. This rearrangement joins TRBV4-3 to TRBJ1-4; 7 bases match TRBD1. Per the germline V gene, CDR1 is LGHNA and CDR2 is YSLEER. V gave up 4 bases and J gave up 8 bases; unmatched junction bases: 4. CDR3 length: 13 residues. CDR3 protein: CASSRTTGEKLFF. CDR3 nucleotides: TGCGCCAGCAGCCGAACGACAGGGGAAAAACTGTTTTTT.

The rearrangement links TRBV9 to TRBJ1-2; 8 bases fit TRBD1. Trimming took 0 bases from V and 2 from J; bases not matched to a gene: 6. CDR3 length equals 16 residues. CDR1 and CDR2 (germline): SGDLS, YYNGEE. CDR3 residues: CASSVERDRRNYGYTF. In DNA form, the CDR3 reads TGTGCCAGCAGCGTAGAGCGGGACAGGAGAAACTATGGCTACACCTTC.